The count of the clone carrying this T cell receptor (beta chain) is one. Profiling relied on immunoSEQ multiplex PCR, and the TCRdb table lists in-frame clones only, not all of them. The sample lists tens of thousands of clones; roughly 85% were seen once. The sample belongs to a study of control samples from healthy donors and cancer patients. The clonotype originates from a man in his sixties with head and neck cancer. Sequencing was performed on PBMCs.

The DNA of the CDR3 is TGTGCCAGCGTCGGGGCCTATGGCTACACCTTC. Translation: CASVGAYGYTF. This chain connects TRBV3-1 (or the pseudogene TRBV3-2) to TRBJ1-2; D is possibly TRBD1 (5 bases). The CDR3 is 11 amino acids. The germline gives CDR1 LGHDT, CDR2 YNNKEL (reference sequence). V lost 8 bases and J lost 4, with 8 bases in between.